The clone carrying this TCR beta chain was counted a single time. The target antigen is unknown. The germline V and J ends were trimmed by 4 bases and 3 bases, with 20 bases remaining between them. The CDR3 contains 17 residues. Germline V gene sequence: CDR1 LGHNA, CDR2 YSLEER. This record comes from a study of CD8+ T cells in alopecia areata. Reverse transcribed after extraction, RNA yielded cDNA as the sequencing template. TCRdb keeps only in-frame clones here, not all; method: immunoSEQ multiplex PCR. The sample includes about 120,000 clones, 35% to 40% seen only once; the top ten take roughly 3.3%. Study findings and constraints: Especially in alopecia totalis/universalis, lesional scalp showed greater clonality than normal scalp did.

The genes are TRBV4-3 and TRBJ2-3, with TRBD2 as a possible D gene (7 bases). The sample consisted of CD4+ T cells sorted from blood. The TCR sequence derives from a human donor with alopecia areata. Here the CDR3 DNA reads TGCGCCAGCAGCCGAGGCCTCAGCGCGGGGGCAACAGATACGCAGTATTTT. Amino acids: CASSRGLSAGATDTQYF.